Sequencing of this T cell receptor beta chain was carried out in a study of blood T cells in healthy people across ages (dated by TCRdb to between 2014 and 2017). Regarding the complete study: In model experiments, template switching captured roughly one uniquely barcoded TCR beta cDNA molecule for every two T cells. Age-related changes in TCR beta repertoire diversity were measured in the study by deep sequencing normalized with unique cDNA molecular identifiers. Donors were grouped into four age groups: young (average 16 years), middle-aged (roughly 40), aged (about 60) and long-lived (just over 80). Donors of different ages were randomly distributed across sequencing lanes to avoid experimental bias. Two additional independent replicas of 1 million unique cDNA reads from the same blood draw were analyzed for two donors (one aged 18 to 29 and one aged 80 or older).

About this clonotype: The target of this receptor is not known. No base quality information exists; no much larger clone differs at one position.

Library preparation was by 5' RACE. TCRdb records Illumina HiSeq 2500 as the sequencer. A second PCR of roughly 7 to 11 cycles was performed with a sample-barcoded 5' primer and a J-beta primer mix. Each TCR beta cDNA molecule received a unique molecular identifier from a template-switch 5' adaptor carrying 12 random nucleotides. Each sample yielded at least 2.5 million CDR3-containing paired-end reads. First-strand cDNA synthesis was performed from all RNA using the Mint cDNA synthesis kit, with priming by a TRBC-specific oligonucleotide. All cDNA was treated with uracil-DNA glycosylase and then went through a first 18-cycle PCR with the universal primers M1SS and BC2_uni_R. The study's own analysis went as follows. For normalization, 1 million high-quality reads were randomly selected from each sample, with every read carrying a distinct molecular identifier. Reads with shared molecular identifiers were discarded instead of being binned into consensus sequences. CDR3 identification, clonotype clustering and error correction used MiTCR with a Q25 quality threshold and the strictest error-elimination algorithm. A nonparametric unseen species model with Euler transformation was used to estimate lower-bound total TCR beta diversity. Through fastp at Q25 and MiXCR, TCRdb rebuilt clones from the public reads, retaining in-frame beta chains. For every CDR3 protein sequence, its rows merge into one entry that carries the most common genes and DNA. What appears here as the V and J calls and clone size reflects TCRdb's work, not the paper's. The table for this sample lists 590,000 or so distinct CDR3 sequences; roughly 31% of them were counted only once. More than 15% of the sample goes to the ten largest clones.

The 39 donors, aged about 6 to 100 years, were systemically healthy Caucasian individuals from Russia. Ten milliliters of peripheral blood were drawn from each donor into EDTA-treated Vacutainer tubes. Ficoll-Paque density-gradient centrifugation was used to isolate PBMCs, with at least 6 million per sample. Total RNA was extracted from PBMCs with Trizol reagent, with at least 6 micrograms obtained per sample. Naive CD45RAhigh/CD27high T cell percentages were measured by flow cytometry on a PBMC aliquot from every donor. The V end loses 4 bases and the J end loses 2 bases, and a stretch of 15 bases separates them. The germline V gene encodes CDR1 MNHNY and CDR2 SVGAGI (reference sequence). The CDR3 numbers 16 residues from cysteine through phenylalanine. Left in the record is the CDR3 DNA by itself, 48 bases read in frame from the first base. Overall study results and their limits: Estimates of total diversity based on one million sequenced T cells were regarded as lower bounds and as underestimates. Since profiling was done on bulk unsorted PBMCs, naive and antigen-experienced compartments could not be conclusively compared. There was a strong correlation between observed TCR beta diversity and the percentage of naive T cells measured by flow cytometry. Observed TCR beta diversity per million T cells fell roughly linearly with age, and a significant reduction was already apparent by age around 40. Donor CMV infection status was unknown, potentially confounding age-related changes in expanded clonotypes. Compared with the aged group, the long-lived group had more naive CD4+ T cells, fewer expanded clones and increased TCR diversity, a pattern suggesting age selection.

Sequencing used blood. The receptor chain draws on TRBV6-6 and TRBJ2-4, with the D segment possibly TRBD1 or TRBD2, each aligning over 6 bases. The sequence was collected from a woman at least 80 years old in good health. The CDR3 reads CASSLAGGETKNIQYF. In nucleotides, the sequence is TGTGCCAGCAGTTTAGCCGGGGGCGAAACCAAAAACATTCAGTACTTC.